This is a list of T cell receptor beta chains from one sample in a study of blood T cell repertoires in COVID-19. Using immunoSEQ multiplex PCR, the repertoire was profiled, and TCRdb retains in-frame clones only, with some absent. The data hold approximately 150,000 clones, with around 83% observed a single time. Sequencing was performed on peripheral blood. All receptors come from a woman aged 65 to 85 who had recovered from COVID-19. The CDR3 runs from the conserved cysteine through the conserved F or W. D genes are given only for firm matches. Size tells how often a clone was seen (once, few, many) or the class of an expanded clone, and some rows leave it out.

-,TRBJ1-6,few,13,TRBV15,CATSREVGRTSDF,TGTGCCACCAGCAGAGAGGTGGGGCGGACATCTGACTTT
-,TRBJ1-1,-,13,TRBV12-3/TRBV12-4,CASSPDSGAEAFF,TGTGCCAGCAGCCCGGACAGTGGGGCTGAAGCTTTCTTT
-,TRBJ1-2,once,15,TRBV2,CASSGAADRPYGYTF,TGTGCCAGCAGTGGGGCGGCGGACAGACCCTATGGCTACACCTTC
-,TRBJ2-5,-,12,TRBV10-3,CAISETQETQYF,TGTGCCATCAGTGAGACTCAAGAGACCCAGTACTTC
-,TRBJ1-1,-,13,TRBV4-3,CASSQSQGREAFF,TGCGCCAGCAGCCAATCCCAGGGGCGGGAAGCTTTCTTT
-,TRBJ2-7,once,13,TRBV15,CATSRGAPLEQYF,TGTGCCACCAGCAGAGGAGCTCCCCTCGAGCAGTACTTC
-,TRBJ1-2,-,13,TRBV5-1,CASSTDGDYGYTF,TGCGCCAGCAGCACCGACGGAGACTATGGCTACACCTTC
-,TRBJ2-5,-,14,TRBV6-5,CASSRADAGETQYF,TGTGCCAGCAGCCGAGCGGACGCGGGGGAGACCCAGTACTTC
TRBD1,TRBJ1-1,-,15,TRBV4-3,CASSLGAGGNTEAFF,TGCGCCAGCAGCCTCGGGGCAGGGGGGAACACTGAAGCTTTCTTT
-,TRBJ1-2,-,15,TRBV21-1,CASSNHKAPRDGYTF,TGTGCCAGCAGCAACCATAAGGCCCCGAGGGATGGCTACACCTTC
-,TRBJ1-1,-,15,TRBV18,CASSPPSAGITEAFF,TGTGCCAGCTCACCACCGTCGGCAGGGATCACTGAAGCTTTCTTT
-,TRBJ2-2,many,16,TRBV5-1,CASSPSEASGTGELFF,TGCGCCAGCAGCCCTTCAGAGGCGTCGGGGACCGGGGAGCTGTTTTTT
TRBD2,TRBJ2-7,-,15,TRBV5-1,CASSLVVAGVDEQYF,TGCGCCAGCAGCTTGGTGGTAGCGGGAGTGGACGAGCAGTACTTC
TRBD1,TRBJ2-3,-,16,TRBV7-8,CASSPAAGTGGDTQYF,TGTGCCAGCAGCCCAGCAGCCGGGACAGGGGGAGATACGCAGTATTTT
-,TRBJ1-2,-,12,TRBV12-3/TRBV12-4,CASSTANYGYTF,TGTGCCAGCAGTACAGCAAACTATGGCTACACCTTC
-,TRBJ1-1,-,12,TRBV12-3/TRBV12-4,CASSPPLAEAFF,TGTGCCAGCAGTCCGCCCCTAGCCGAAGCTTTCTTT
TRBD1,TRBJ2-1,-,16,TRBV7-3,CASSTDTGGLRNEQFF,TGTGCCAGCAGCACCGACACAGGGGGCCTCCGGAATGAGCAGTTCTTC
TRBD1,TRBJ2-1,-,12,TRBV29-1,CSVARTGAVQFF,TGCAGCGTCGCCAGGACAGGGGCAGTGCAGTTCTTC
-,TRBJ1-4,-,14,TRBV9,CASSARQDNEKLFF,TGTGCCAGCAGCGCTCGACAGGACAATGAAAAACTGTTTTTT
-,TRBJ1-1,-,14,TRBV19,CATYASSFNTEAFF,TGTGCCACCTACGCTAGTTCCTTCAACACTGAAGCTTTCTTT
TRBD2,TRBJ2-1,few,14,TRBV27,CASSLSRLAIEQFF,TGTGCCAGCAGTTTATCCCGACTAGCGATAGAGCAGTTCTTC
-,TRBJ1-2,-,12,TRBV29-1,CSVGGGIYGYTF,TGCAGCGTTGGCGGGGGGATCTATGGCTACACCTTC
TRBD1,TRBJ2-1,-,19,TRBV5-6,CASSFSPSTRGRGYNEQFF,TGTGCCAGCAGCTTTTCTCCCTCCACCCGGGGCAGGGGGTACAATGAGCAGTTCTTC
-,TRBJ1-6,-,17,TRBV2,CASSNGHPNSYNSPLHF,TGTGCCAGCAGCAACGGACACCCCAACTCCTATAATTCACCCCTCCACTTT
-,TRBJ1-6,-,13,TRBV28,CASSRNPQSPLHF,TGTGCCAGCAGCCGAAACCCCCAGTCACCCCTCCACTTT
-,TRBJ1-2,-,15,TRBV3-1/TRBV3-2,CASSQQGRPNYGYTF,TGTGCCAGCAGCCAACAGGGAAGACCTAACTATGGCTACACCTTC
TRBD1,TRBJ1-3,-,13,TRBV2,CASSLTGGNTIYF,TGTGCCAGCAGCCTGACAGGGGGAAACACCATATATTTT
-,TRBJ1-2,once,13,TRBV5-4,CAFRRGQTYGYTF,TGTGCCTTCCGGCGGGGGCAAACCTATGGCTACACCTTC
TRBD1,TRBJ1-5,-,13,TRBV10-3,CATRQGVDQPQHF,TGTGCCACCCGACAGGGGGTCGATCAGCCCCAGCATTTT
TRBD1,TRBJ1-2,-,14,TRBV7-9,CASSTQGQNYGYTF,TGTGCCAGCAGCACCCAGGGACAGAACTATGGCTACACCTTC
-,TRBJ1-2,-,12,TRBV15,CATSRDRSGYTF,TGTGCCACCAGCAGAGATCGGAGTGGCTACACCTTC
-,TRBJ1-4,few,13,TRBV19,CASSQAGLEKLFF,TGTGCCAGTTCTCAGGCGGGCCTCGAAAAACTGTTTTTT
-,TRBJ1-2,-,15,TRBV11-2,CASSLGAGPNYGYTF,TGTGCCAGCAGCTTGGGGGCAGGGCCTAACTATGGCTACACCTTC
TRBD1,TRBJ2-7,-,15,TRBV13,CASSLNRGPNYEQYF,TGTGCCAGCAGCTTAAACAGGGGTCCGAATTACGAGCAGTACTTC
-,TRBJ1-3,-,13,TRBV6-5,CATPGSSGNTIYF,TGTGCCACGCCGGGGTCCTCTGGAAACACCATATATTTT
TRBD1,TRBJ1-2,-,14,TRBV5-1,CASSLGQGADGYTF,TGCGCCAGCAGCTTGGGGCAGGGGGCGGATGGCTACACCTTC
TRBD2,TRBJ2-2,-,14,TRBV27,CASRVAGFTGELFF,TGTGCCAGCAGGGTAGCGGGGTTCACCGGGGAGCTGTTTTTT
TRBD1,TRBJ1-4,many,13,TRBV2,CATHRGSDEKLFF,TGTGCCACCCACAGGGGGTCGGATGAAAAACTGTTTTTT
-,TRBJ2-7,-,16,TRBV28,CASSLHRDPPSYEQYF,TGTGCCAGCAGTTTGCACAGGGACCCCCCCTCCTACGAGCAGTACTTC
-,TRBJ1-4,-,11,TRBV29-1,CSGGLAEKLFF,TGCAGCGGCGGACTAGCTGAAAAACTGTTTTTT
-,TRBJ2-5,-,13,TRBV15,CATSSGSSETQYF,TGTGCCACCAGCAGTGGTAGCTCAGAGACCCAGTACTTC
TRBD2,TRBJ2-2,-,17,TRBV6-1,CASSEGGGRSSTGELFF,TGTGCCAGCAGTGAAGGGGGGGGTCGATCGAGCACCGGGGAGCTGTTTTTT
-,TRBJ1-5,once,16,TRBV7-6,CASSPQGGLSNQPQHF,TGTGCCAGCAGCCCCCAGGGAGGCCTTAGCAATCAGCCCCAGCATTTT
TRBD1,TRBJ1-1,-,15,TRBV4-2,CASRWGLQGRTEAFF,TGTGCCAGCAGGTGGGGTTTACAGGGGCGGACTGAAGCTTTCTTT
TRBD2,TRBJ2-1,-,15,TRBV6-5,CASSYGLAAYNEQFF,TGTGCCAGCAGTTACGGACTAGCGGCGTACAATGAGCAGTTCTTC
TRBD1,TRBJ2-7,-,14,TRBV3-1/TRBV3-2,CASSRGTGPYEQYF,TGTGCCAGCAGCCGAGGGACAGGACCCTACGAGCAGTACTTC
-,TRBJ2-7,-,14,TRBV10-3,CAISEFVGAYEQYF,TGTGCCATCAGTGAGTTTGTAGGGGCCTACGAGCAGTACTTC
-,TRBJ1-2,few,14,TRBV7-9,CASSRSGGNYGYTF,TGTGCCAGCAGCCGTAGCGGGGGGAACTATGGCTACACCTTC
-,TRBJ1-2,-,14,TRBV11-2,CASSLVAGNYGYTF,TGTGCCAGCAGCTTAGTAGCGGGAAACTATGGCTACACCTTC
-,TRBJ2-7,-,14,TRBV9,CASSVAPRAYEQYF,TGTGCCAGCAGCGTAGCCCCCCGAGCCTACGAGCAGTACTTC
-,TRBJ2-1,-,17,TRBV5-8,CASSMGGSSGSPVGQFF,TGTGCCAGCAGCATGGGCGGTAGTAGCGGCTCCCCGGTGGGGCAGTTCTTC
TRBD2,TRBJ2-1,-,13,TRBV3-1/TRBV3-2,CASSQGLVDEQFF,TGTGCCAGCAGCCAGGGACTAGTGGATGAGCAGTTCTTC
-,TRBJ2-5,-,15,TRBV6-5,CASSPPNEYQETQYF,TGTGCCAGCAGCCCCCCCAACGAGTACCAAGAGACCCAGTACTTC
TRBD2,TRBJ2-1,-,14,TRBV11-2,CASSQGTSGNEQFF,TGTGCCAGCAGCCAGGGGACTAGCGGCAATGAGCAGTTCTTC
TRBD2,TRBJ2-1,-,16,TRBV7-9,CASSPVSGRAPNEQFF,TGTGCCAGCAGCCCCGTTAGCGGGAGGGCCCCCAATGAGCAGTTCTTC
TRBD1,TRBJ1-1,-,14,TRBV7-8,CASSLLAGGTEAFF,TGTGCCAGCAGCTTATTGGCAGGGGGGACTGAAGCTTTCTTT
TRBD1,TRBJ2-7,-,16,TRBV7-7,CASSPGGDRGLSEQYF,TGTGCCAGCAGCCCCGGCGGGGACAGGGGGCTCTCCGAGCAGTACTTC
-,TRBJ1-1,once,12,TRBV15,CATSRGAGGAFF,TGTGCCACCAGCAGAGGGGCGGGGGGAGCTTTCTTT
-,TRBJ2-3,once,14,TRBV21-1,CASSLRLNTDTQYF,TGTGCCAGCAGCCTCAGACTAAACACAGATACGCAGTATTTT